This T cell receptor beta chain came from a study of untreated major depressive disorder. General observations from the study: TRBV25-01 and TRBV02-01 followed the flow pattern without significance.

This clone showed up just once. Its target is not known. Per germline, CDR1 SGHRS and CDR2 YFSETQ. Deletions cut 5 bases from V and 7 bases from J, with 21 bases between. The CDR3 length is 16 residues. The protocol was immunoSEQ multiplex PCR, while the TCRdb copy is restricted to in-frame clones and leaves out a portion. The sample yields 20,000 to 25,000 clones, around 87% seen once. The origin of this receptor is a woman in her 30s in good health. V is TRBV5-1 and J is TRBJ1-4; D possibly corresponds to TRBD1 (5 bases). Sequencing was carried out using CD4+ T cells from PBMCs. CDR3 sequence reads: CASSTGGLLDSEKLFF. The CDR3 DNA is TGCGCCAGCAGTACGGGGGGGTTACTTGACTCTGAAAAACTGTTTTTT.